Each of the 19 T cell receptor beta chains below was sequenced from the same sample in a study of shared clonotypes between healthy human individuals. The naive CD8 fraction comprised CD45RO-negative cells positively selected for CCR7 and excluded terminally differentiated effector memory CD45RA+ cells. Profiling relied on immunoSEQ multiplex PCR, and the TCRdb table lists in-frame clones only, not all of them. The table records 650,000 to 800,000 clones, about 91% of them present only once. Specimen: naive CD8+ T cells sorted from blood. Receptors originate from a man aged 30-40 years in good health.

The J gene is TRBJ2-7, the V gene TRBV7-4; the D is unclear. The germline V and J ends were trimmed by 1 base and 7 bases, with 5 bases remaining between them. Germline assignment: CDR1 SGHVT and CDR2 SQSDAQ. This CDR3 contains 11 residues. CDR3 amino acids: CASSLVGEQYF. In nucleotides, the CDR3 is TGTGCCAGCAGCTTAGTAGGGGAGCAGTACTTC. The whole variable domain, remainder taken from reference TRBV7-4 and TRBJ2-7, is GAGVSQSPRYKVAKRGRDVALRCDSISGHVTLYWYRQTLGQGSEVLTYSQSDAQRDKSGRPSGRFSAERPERSVSTLKIQRTEQGDSAVYLCASSLVGEQYFGPGTRLTVT.

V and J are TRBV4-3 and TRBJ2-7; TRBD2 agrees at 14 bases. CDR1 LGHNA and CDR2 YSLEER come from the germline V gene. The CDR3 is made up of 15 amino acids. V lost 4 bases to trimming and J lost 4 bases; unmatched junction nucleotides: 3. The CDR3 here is CASSRGTSGSYEQYF. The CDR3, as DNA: TGCGCCAGCAGCCGCGGGACTAGCGGGAGTTACGAGCAGTACTTC.

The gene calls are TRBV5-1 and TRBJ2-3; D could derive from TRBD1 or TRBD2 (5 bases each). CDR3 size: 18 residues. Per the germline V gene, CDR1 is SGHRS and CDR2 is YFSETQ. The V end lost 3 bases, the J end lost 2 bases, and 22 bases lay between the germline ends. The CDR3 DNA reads TGCGCCAGCAGCTCGCATCCGGGACGCCGAGACCTCACAGATACGCAGTATTTT. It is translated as CASSSHPGRRDLTDTQYF.

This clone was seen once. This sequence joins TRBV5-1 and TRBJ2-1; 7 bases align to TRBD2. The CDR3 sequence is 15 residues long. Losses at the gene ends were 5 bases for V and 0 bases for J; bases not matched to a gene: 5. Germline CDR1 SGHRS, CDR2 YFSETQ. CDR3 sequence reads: CASSLAENSYNEQFF. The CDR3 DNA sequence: TGCGCCAGCAGTCTAGCGGAGAACTCCTACAATGAGCAGTTCTTC.

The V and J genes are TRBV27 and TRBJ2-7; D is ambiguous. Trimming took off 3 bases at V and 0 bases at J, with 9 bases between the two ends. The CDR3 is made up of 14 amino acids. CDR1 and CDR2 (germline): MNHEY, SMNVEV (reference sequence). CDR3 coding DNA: TGTGCCAGCAGTTTGCTCAGCAGCTCCTACGAGCAGTACTTC. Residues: CASSLLSSSYEQYF.

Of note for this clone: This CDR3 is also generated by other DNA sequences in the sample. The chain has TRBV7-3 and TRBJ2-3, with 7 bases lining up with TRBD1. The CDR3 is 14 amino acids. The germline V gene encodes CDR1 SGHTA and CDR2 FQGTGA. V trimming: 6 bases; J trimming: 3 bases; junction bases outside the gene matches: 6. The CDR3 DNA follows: TGTGCCAGCAGTCCGACAGGGTTTACAGATACGCAGTATTTT. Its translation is CASSPTGFTDTQYF.

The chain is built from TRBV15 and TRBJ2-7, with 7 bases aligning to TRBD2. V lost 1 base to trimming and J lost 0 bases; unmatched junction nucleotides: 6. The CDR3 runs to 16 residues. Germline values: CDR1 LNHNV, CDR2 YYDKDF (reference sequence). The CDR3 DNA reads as TGTGCCACCAGCAGAGCCGACGGGAGGAGCTCCTACGAGCAGTACTTC. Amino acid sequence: CATSRADGRSSYEQYF.

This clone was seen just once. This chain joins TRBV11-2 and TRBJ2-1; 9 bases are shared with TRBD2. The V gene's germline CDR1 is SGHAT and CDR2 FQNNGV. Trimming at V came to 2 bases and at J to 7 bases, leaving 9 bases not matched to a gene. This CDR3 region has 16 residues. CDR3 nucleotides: TGTGCCAGCAGCTTAATGGCGGGAGGGCCGCGGAATGAGCAGTTCTTC. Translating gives CASSLMAGGPRNEQFF.

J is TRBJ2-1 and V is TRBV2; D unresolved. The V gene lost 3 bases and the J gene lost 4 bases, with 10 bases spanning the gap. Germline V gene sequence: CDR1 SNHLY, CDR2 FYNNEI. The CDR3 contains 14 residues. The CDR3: CASSDYPRYNEQFF. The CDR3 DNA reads TGTGCCAGCAGTGATTACCCCAGATACAATGAGCAGTTCTTC.

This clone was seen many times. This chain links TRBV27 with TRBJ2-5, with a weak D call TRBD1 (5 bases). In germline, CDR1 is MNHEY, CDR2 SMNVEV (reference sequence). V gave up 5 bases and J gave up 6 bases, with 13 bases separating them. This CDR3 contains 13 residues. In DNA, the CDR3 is TGTGCCAGCAGTCTGGGGCTCGTGCAGACCCAGTACTTC. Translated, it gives CASSLGLVQTQYF.

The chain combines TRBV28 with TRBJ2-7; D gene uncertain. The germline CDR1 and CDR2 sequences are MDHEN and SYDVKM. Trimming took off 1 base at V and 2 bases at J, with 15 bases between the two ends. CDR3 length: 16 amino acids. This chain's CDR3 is CASSLLSETHTYEQYF. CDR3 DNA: TGTGCCAGCAGTTTATTATCCGAGACCCATACCTACGAGCAGTACTTC.

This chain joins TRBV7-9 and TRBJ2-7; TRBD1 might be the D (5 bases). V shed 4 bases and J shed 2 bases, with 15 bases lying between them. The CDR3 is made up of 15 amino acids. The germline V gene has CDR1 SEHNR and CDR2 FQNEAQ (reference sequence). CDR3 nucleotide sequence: TGTGCCAGCAGCTCACGGCTGGGGCCGACCTACGAGCAGTACTTC. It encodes CASSSRLGPTYEQYF.

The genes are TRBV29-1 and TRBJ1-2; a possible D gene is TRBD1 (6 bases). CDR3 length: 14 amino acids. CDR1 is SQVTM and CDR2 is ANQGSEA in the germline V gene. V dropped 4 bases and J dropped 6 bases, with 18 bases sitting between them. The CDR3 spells CSVVLAGEGNGYTF. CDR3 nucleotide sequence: TGCAGCGTTGTTTTGGCAGGGGAGGGAAATGGCTACACCTTC.

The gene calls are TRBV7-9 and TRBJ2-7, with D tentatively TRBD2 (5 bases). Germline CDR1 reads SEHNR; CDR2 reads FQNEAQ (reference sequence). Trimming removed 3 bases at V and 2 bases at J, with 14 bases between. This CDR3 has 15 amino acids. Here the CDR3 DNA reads TGTGCCAGCAGCTTCGTGGTAGCGAGCACCTACGAGCAGTACTTC. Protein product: CASSFVVASTYEQYF.

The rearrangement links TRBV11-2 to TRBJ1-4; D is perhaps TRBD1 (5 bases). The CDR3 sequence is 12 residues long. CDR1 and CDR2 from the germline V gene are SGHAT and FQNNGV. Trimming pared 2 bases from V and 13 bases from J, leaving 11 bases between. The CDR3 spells CASSLYKGSLFF. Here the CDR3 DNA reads TGTGCCAGCAGCTTATATAAGGGGTCACTGTTTTTT.

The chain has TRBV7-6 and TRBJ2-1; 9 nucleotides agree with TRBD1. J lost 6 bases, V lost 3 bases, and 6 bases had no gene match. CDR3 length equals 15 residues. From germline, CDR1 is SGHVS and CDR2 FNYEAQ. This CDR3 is CASSLGQGSSNEQFF. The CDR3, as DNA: TGTGCCAGCAGCTTGGGACAGGGCTCAAGCAATGAGCAGTTCTTC.

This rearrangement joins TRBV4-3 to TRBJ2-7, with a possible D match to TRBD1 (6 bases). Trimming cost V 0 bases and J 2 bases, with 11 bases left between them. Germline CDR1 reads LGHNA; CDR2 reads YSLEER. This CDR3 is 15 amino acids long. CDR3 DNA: TGCGCCAGCAGCCAAGATGGCAGGGGCCCCTACGAGCAGTACTTC. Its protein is CASSQDGRGPYEQYF.

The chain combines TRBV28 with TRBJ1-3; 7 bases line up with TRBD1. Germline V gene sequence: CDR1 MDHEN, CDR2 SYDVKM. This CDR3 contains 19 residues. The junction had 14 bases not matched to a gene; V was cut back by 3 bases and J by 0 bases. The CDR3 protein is CASSLGAGTDFYSGNTIYF. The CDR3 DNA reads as TGTGCCAGCAGTTTGGGCGCCGGGACAGACTTTTACTCTGGAAACACCATATATTTT.

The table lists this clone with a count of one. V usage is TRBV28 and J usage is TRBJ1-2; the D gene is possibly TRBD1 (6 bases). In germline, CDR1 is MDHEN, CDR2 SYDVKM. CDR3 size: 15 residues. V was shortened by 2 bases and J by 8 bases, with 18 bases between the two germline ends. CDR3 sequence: CASSLNVRGAGGYTF. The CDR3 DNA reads TGTGCCAGCAGTTTAAATGTCAGGGGCGCAGGAGGCTACACCTTC.